These T cell receptor beta chains were read from a single sample in a study of T cell responses to AZD1222 COVID-19 vaccine. The table came from immunoSEQ multiplex PCR; TCRdb's copy has only in-frame clones and leaves some out. In the table there are 94,000 or so clones, about 88% of which are singletons. The sequenced sample was peripheral blood, obtained on day 0 of AZD1222 vaccination. The receptors stem from an adult in good health. The CDR3 runs from the conserved cysteine through the conserved F or W. The D gene is left open where the match is weak. The size entry is marked missing in some rows and otherwise reads once, few, many or a size class.

J	D	size	V	CDR3	DNA
TRBJ2-2	TRBD2	once	TRBV5-4	CASSLAGGANTGELFF	TGTGCCAGCAGTCTCGCGGGGGGGGCGAACACCGGGGAGCTGTTTTTT
TRBJ1-5	-	-	TRBV27	CASRSHGLSNQPQHF	TGTGCCAGCAGGAGCCATGGGCTTAGCAATCAGCCCCAGCATTTT
TRBJ1-2	TRBD1	-	TRBV30	CAWGGTGPWAGYTF	TGTGCCTGGGGCGGGACAGGTCCTTGGGCTGGCTACACCTTC
TRBJ1-2	TRBD1	-	TRBV7-9	CASSFTGTGDYGYTF	TGTGCCAGCAGCTTCACCGGGACAGGCGATTATGGCTACACCTTC
TRBJ1-1	-	-	TRBV28	CASSPLRGTEAFF	TGTGCCAGCAGTCCCCTTAGGGGCACTGAAGCTTTCTTT
TRBJ1-3	TRBD1	-	TRBV2	CASIPGQGAGNTIYF	TGTGCCAGCATCCCGGGACAGGGGGCTGGAAACACCATATATTTT
TRBJ2-7	TRBD1	-	TRBV19	CASSIVEGANEQYF	TGTGCCAGTAGTATAGTCGAGGGGGCGAACGAGCAGTACTTC
TRBJ1-5	-	once	TRBV20-1	CSASPGARRPQHF	TGCAGTGCTAGTCCAGGGGCGAGGAGGCCCCAGCATTTT
TRBJ1-2	TRBD1	few	TRBV30	CAWRKQGAGRDGYTF	TGTGCCTGGAGGAAACAGGGGGCGGGAAGGGATGGCTACACCTTC
TRBJ1-1	TRBD1	-	TRBV5-1	CASSLVTGATEAFF	TGCGCCAGCAGCTTAGTGACAGGGGCGACTGAAGCTTTCTTT